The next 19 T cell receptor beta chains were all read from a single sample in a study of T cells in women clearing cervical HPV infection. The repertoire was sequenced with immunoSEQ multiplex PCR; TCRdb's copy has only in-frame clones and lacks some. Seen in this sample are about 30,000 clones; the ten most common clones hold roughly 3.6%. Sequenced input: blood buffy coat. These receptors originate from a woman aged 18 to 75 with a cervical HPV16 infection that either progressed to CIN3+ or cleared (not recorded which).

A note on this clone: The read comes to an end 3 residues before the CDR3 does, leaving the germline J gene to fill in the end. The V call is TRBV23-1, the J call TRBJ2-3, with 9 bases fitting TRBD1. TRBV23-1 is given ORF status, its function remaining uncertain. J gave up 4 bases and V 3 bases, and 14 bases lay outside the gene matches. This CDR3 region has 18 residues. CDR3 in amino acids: CASSQSPPSGTGPDTQYF. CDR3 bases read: TGCGCCAGCAGTCAGTCCCCCCCTTCTGGGACAGGGCCAGATACG.

The part of the CDR3 DNA that was read is TGTGCCAGCAGTGATCTAAAGCGGGAGATCGACAATGAG. This gives the protein CASSDLKREIDNE. The full CDR3 sequence reads CASSDLKREIDNEQFF. The gene calls are TRBV6-1 and TRBJ2-1; 8 nucleotides line up with TRBD2. From the germline J gene comes the end of the CDR3, since the read stops 3 residues before it. The germline gives CDR1 MNHNS, CDR2 SASEGT. This CDR3 contains 16 residues. V shed 3 bases, J shed 5 bases, and the junction held 9 bases outside the gene matches.

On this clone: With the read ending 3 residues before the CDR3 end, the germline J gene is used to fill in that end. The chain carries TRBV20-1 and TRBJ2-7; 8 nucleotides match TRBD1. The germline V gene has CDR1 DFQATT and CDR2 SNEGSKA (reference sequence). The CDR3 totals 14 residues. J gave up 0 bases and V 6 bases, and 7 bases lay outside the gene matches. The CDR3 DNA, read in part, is TGCAGTGCCACAGAGGACAGGGCCTCCTACGAG. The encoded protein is CSATEDRASYE. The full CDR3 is CSATEDRASYEQYF.

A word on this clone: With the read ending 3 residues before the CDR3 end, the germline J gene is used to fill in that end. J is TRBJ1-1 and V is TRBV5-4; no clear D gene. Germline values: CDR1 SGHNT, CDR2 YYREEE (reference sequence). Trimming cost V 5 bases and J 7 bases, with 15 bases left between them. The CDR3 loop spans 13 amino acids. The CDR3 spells CASSFPGDREAFF. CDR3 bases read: TGTGCCAGCAGTTTTCCAGGAGACCGTGAA.

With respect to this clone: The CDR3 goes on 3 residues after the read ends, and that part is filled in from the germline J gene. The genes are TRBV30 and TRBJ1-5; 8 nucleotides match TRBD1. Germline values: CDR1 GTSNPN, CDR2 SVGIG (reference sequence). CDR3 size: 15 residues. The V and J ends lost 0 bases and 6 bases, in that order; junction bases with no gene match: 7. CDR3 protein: CAWSVGTGGIQPQHF. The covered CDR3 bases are TGTGCCTGGAGTGTTGGTACAGGGGGTATTCAGCCC. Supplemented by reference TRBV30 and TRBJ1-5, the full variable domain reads SQTIHQWPATLVQPVGSPLSLECTVEGTSNPNLYWYRQAAGRGLQLLFYSVGIGQISSEVPQNLSASRPQDRQFILSSKKLLLSDSGFYLCAWSVGTGGIQPQHFGDGTRLSIL.

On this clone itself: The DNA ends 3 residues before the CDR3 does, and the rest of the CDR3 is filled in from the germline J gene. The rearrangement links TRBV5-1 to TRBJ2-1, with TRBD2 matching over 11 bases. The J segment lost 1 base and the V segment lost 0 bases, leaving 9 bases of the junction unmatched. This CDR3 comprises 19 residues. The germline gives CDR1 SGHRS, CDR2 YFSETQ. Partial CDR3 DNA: TGCGCCAGCAGCTTGGGGGGCACTAGCGGGAGAGCGTCCTACAATGAG. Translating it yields CASSLGGTSGRASYNE. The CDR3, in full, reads CASSLGGTSGRASYNEQFF.

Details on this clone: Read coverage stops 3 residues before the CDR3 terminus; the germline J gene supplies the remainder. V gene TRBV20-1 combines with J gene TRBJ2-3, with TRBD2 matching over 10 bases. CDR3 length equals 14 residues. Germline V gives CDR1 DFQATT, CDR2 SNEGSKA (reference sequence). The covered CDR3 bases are TGCAGTGCTAGAGGCCGGACTAGCGGAGAGACG. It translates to CSARGRTSGET. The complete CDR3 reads CSARGRTSGETQYF.

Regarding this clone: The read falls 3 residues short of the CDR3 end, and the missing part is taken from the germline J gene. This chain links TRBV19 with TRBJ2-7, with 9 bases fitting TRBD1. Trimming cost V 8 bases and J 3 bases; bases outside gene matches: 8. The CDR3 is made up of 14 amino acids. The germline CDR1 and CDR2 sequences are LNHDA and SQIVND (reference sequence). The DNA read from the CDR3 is TGTGCCAGTTCCGGGACAGGGAATGTCTACGAG. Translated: CASSGTGNVYE. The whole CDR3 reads CASSGTGNVYEQYF.

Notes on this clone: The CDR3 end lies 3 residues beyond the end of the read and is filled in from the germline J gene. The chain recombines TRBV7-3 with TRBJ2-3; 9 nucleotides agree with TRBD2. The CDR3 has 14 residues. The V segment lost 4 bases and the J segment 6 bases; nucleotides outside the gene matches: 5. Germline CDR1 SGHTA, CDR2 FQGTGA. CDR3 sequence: CASSSGTSLDTQYF. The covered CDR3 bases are TGTGCCAGCAGCTCCGGGACTAGCTTGGATACG.

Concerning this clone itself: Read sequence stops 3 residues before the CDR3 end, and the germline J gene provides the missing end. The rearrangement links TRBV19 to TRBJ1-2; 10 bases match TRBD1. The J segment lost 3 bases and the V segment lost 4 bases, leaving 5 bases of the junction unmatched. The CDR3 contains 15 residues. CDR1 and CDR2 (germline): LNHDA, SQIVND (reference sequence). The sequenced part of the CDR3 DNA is TGTGCCAGTAGTACCGGGACAGGGGACTACTATGGC. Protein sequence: CASSTGTGDYYG. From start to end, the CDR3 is CASSTGTGDYYGYTF.

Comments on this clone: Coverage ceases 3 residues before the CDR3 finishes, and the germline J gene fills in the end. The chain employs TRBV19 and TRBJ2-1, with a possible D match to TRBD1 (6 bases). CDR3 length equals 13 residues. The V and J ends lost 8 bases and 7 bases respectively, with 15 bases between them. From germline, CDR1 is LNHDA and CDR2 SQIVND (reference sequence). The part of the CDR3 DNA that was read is TGTGCCAGTTCTCTACAGGGTAAAAATGAG. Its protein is CASSLQGKNE. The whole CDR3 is CASSLQGKNEQFF.

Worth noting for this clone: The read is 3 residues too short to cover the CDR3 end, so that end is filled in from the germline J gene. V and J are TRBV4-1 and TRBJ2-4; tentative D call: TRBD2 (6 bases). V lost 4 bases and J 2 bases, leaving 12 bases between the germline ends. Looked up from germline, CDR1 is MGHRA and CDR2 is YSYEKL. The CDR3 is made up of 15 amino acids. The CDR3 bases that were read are TGCGCCAGCAGCCCGTGGGCGGGATCCAAAAACATT. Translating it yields CASSPWAGSKNI. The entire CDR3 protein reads CASSPWAGSKNIQYF.

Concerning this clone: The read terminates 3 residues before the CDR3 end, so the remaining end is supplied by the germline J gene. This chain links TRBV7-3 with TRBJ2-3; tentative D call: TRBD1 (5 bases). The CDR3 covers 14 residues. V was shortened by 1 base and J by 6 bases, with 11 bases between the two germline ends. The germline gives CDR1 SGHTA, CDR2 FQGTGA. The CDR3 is CASSLRGRADTQYF. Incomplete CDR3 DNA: TGTGCCAGCAGCTTAAGGGGCAGGGCGGATACG.

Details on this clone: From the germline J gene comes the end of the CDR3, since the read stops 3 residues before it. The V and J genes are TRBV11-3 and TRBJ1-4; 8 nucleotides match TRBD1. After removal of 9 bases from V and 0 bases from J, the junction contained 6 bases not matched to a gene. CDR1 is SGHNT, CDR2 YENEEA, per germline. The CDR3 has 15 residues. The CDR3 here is CASKQGGATNEKLFF. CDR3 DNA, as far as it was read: TGTGCCAGTAAACAGGGGGGTGCAACTAATGAAAAA.

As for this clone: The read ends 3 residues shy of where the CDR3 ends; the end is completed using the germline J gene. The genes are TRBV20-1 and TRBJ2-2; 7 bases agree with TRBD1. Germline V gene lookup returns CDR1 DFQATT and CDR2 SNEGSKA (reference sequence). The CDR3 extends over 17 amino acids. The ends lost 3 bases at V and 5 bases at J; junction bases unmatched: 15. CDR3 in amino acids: CSASIKVGQRCTGELFF. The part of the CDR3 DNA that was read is TGCAGTGCTAGTATAAAGGTGGGACAGAGGTGTACCGGGGAG.

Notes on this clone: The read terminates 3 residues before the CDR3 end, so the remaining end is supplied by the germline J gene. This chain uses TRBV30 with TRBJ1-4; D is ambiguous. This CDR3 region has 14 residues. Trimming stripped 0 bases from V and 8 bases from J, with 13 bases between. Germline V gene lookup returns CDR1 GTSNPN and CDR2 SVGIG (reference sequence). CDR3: CAWSVGGIGEKLFF. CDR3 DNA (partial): TGTGCCTGGAGTGTTGGAGGTATAGGGGAAAAA.

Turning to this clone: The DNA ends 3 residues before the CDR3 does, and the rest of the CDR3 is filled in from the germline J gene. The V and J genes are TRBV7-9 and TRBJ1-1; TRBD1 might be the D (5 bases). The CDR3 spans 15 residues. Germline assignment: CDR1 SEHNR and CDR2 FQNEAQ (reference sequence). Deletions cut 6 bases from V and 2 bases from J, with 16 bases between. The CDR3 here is CASSTLLGGNTEAFF. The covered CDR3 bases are TGTGCCAGCAGTACCTTGTTGGGGGGAAACACTGAA.

The CDR3 loop is CASSGRTGGTDTQYF. Partial CDR3 DNA: TGTGCCAGCAGTGGCCGGACAGGGGGCACAGATACG. The chain employs TRBV2 and TRBJ2-3, with 9 bases fitting TRBD1. The CDR3 goes on 3 residues after the read ends, and that part is filled in from the germline J gene. CDR1 is SNHLY, CDR2 FYNNEI, per germline. This CDR3 is 15 amino acids long. V was pared by 4 bases and J by 1 base, with 3 bases of the junction left unmatched.

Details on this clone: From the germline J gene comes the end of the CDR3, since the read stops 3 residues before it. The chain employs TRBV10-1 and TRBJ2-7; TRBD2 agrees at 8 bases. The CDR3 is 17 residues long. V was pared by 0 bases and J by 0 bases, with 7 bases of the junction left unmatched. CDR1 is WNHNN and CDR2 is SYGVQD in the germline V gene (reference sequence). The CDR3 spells CASSESLVAGSSYEQYF. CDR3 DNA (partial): TGCGCCAGCAGTGAGTCGCTGGTAGCGGGATCCTCCTACGAG.